A selection of T cell receptor beta chains follows, all from one sample in a study of OX40 agonist ivuxolimab in advanced cancers. The method was immunoSEQ multiplex PCR; TCRdb's version includes in-frame clones alone and lacks a portion of them. The data hold roughly 63,000 clones, with roughly nine tenths observed a single time. Sequences were derived from CD4+ or CD8+ T cells sorted from blood, sampled in a trial of the OX40 agonist ivuxolimab. The source is an adult with an advanced solid tumor such as melanoma, head and neck, liver or kidney cancer. CDR3s leave out the opening cysteine and the closing phenylalanine or tryptophan.

j_call | cdr3_length | v_call | cdr3_aa
TRBJ1-4 | 11 | TRBV2 | ASSERSNEKLF
TRBJ2-3 | 12 | TRBV7-7 | ASSRDFGTDTQY
TRBJ1-5 | 14 | TRBV5-4 | ASSLSGTGAGQPQH
TRBJ2-3 | 12 | TRBV7-6 | ASSLVGGRDTQY
TRBJ1-5 | 13 | TRBV2 | ASSDQGTGNQPQH
TRBJ1-1 | 11 | TRBV5-1 | ASSWGEGVEAF
TRBJ2-7 | 11 | TRBV28 | ASSFGTDYEQY
TRBJ2-1 | 12 | TRBV11-3 | ASSPRTGIHEQF
TRBJ2-2 | 16 | TRBV19 | ASRRLAGGATSGGELF
TRBJ1-3 | 13 | TRBV5-1 | ASSLGTVAGNTIY
TRBJ2-7 | 10 | TRBV25-1 | ASSASLYEQY
TRBJ2-1 | 13 | TRBV5-1 | ASSDVVSGTGGQF
TRBJ1-1 | 11 | TRBV5-8 | ASRGQENTEAF
TRBJ1-2 | 13 | TRBV13 | ASSLLSSGGNGYT
TRBJ1-3 | 12 | TRBV7-9 | ASSLGGSGNTIY
TRBJ2-7 | 11 | TRBV2 | ASTRDRGYEQY
TRBJ2-7 | 14 | TRBV6-6 | ASSSHPGQGNNEQY
TRBJ1-3 | 13 | TRBV28 | ASSPDRALGNTIY
TRBJ2-3 | 12 | TRBV6-1 | ASSERAGPDTQY